The 5 T cell receptor beta chains in this list originate from one sample, sequenced in a study of cytomegalovirus exposure and HLA in healthy donors. This PCR relied on a set of 60 Vbeta primers and 13 Jbeta primers. The assay was immunoSEQ multiplex PCR, and TCRdb's table has in-frame clones only and misses some. The sample lists roughly 150,000 clones, about 82% seen once, with 3% to 3.5% in the top ten. Sequencing used PBMCs. The receptors derive from a male donor in good health and CMV-seronegative.

J is TRBJ1-2 and V is TRBV4-3, with 9 bases aligning to TRBD1. The CDR3 consists of 14 residues. Trimming cost V 6 bases and J 6 bases; bases outside gene matches: 8. Germline V gives CDR1 LGHNA, CDR2 YSLEER. The DNA of the CDR3 is TGCGCCAGCAGTCAATTGACAGGGGGGGATGGCTACACCTTC. It encodes CASSQLTGGDGYTF.

This chain connects TRBV9 to TRBJ1-3, with TRBD1 matching 7 bases. Losses at the gene ends were 3 bases for V and 7 bases for J; bases not matched to a gene: 7. CDR3 length equals 14 residues. The germline V gene has CDR1 SGDLS and CDR2 YYNGEE. The CDR3: CASSAFEQGNTIYF. The CDR3 region has the DNA TGTGCCAGCAGCGCATTCGAACAGGGGAACACCATATATTTT. Looking up the rest from reference TRBV9 and TRBJ1-3 gives the full variable domain: DSGVTQTPKHLITATGQRVTLRCSPRSGDLSVYWYQQSLDQGLQFLIQYYNGEERAKGNILERFSAQQFPDLHSELNLSSLELGDSALYFCASSAFEQGNTIYFGEGSWLTVV.

Here the CDR3 reads CASSPGTLPYNEQFF. In nucleotides, the CDR3 is TGTGCCAGCAGCCCCGGGACTTTGCCTTACAATGAGCAGTTCTTC. The chain uses TRBV5-4 and TRBJ2-1; tentatively, D is TRBD2 (6 bases). This CDR3 comprises 15 residues. Germline-derived CDR1 and CDR2 are SGHNT and YYREEE (reference sequence). Trimming cost V 4 bases and J 4 bases, with 15 bases left between them.

The chain is built from TRBV5-5 and TRBJ1-2; 7 bases are shared with TRBD1. V gave up 0 bases and J gave up 1 base; unmatched junction bases: 3. Per germline, CDR1 SGHKS and CDR2 YYEKEE (reference sequence). The CDR3 is made up of 15 amino acids. The CDR3 loop reads CASSLAGGSNYGYTF. CDR3 DNA sequence: TGTGCCAGCAGCTTGGCAGGGGGTAGTAACTATGGCTACACCTTC.

A single count supports this clone. This sequence joins TRBV6-6 and TRBJ2-7; D may be TRBD1 (5 bases). The germline V gene encodes CDR1 MNHNY and CDR2 SVGAGI (reference sequence). This CDR3 spans 13 amino acids. Trimming took off 5 bases at V and 2 bases at J, with 10 bases between the two ends. The CDR3 bases are TGTGCCAGCAGTAAGGGGCAACCCTACGAGCAGTACTTC. Translation gives CASSKGQPYEQYF.